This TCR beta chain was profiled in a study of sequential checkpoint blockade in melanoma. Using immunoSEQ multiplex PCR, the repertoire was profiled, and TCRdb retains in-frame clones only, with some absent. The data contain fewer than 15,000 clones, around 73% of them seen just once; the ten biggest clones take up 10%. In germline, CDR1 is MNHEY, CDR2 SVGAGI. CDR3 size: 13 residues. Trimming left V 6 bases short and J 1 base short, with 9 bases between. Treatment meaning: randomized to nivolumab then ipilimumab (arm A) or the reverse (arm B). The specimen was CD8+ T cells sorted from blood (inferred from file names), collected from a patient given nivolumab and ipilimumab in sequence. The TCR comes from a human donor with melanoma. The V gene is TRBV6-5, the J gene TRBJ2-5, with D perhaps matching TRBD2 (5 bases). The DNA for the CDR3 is TGTGCCAGCAGCCAGGACTCCCAAGAGACCCAGTACTTC. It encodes CASSQDSQETQYF.